The subject of this entry is one T cell receptor beta chain. Its specific antigen is unknown. Per-base quality was not reported, and no clone a single base away is much larger than it. TCR CDR3 regions were amplified from genomic DNA by multiplex PCR using the deep immunoSEQ assay. Extracted genomic DNA from each cell subset was distributed evenly across all wells of several immunoSEQ 96-well plates, and each plate was treated as a replicate. Each replicate PCR for sorted subsets received around 0.2 ug genomic DNA, equal to roughly 30,000 T cell genomes. The purified libraries were quantified using a Qubit 3.0 fluorometer, sized with a Bioanalyzer 2100, and then quantified again using the KAPA Library Quantification kit. Each immunoSEQ 96-well plate was sequenced on its own single-read 150-cycle Illumina NextSeq 550 flow cell. The paper's processing steps were these. Because only junctional sequences without quality scores were contained in the immunoSEQ output, filtering matching that applied to full-length reads could not be performed. Sequences were annotated with PyIR, a Python wrapper for IgBLAST v1.9, and V/J genes and CDR3 were assigned using IMGT germline references. Reads were filtered out if the reads had weak V/J assignments (E-value above 1e-6), no CDR3, stop codons, out-of-frame junctions, or ambiguous translated residues. A V3J clonotype was defined by an identical inferred V gene, J gene, and CDR3 amino acid sequence. To compute the percentage overlap between repertoires, the number of shared unique clonotypes was divided by the size of the smaller repertoire. Repertoire richness was assessed with RTK rarefaction, the Chao1 estimator, and Recon v2.1 estimates of unobserved clonotypes. Generation probabilities were computed with OLGA for all TCRbeta clonotypes obtained by the gDNA method from several donors. TCRdb limited this immuneACCESS table to in-frame rearrangements with V and J called. A share of clones is missing; checked studies link under half to unresolved V genes, and the rest is unexplained. V, J and clone size are taken as reported in that table, and D and trimming were inferred from the DNA itself. The sample includes about 640,000 clones, with 72% observed a single time. Under 2% of the sample is taken by the ten largest.

The sample belongs to a study of shared clonotypes between healthy human individuals (dated by TCRdb to 2020 to 2022). About the study as a whole: A few men and a couple of women, aged 18 to 49 years, made up the cohort. Between about 0.8 and 9.5 billion PBMCs per donor were obtained by leukapheresis. Libraries were prepared and TCR repertoires were sequenced by different laboratories using diverse techniques, in order to increase sequencing depth and limit assay-specific biases. For each donor, CD4 naive and CD4 memory were each given three plates, CD8 naive was given two plates, and CD8 memory was given one plate. The study deeply sequenced blood TCR repertoires of about 5 healthy adults to estimate repertoire size and the extent of clonotype sharing between individuals. Beyond this particular receptor, the publication reports: Sampling was limited to blood, and TCR repertoires in tissue likely differ from TCR repertoires in blood. Roughly 5% of naive CD4, 3.5% of naive CD8, 2.3% of memory CD4, and 0.35% to 0.4% of memory CD8 clonotypes were shared across several donors. Pairwise subsampling led to the expectation that sequencing depth would affect the degree of clonotype sharing among donors. The genetic and exposure-history diversity represented was limited by the small number of donors. Rarefaction of sorted-subset datasets indicated incomplete sequencing despite the large sequencing depth. Higher generation probabilities were observed for clonotypes shared by all four sorted-subset donors than for non-shared clonotypes. Naive subsets generally had larger estimated clonotype richness than memory subsets.

The donors were healthy, HIV-negative adults with no recently reported acute infections or vaccinations. Only Caucasian adults living in Nashville, Tennessee, USA were represented among the donors. CD4+ T cells were enriched by magnetic negative selection, after which naive cells were positively selected on CD45RA and the negative fraction was taken as the memory subset. Blood was collected by leukapheresis, and PBMCs were isolated by Ficoll-Histopaque density gradient centrifugation and then cryopreserved in liquid nitrogen vapor phase. Analytical flow cytometry was used to check the purity and quantity of each magnetically sorted T cell population. Each sorted fraction had its genomic DNA isolated and then quantified by UV absorbance on a Nanodrop 2000c. This receptor was taken from a woman in her twenties or thirties in good health. Specimen: memory CD4+ T cells sorted from blood. Taken with the paper, the label for cell subset or site translates to: CD45RA-negative fraction.

The CDR3 region: CASSLRQIRTDTQYF. At the DNA level, the sequence is TGCGCCAGCAGCCTTCGACAGATACGCACAGATACGCAGTATTTT. The chain was built from TRBV5-1 and TRBJ2-3; the best D guess is TRBD1, with 5 bases matching. The germline V gene supplies CDR1 SGHRS and CDR2 YFSETQ. V loses 4 bases of germline sequence and J loses 1 base, and the interval between the two ends is 13 bases. The cysteine opens and the phenylalanine closes a CDR3 of 15 amino acids. Solely the CDR3 DNA is kept, with 45 bases framed from the first base.